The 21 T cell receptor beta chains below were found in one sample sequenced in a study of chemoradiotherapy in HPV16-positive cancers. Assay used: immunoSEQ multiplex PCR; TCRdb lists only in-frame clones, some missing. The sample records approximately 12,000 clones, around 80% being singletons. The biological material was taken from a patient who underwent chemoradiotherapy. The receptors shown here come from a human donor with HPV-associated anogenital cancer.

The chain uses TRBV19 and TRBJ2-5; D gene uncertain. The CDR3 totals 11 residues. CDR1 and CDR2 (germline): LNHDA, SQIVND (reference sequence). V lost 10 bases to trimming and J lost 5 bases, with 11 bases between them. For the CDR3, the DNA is TGTGCCACCCGTCTAGGGGAGACCCAGTACTTC. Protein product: CATRLGETQYF.

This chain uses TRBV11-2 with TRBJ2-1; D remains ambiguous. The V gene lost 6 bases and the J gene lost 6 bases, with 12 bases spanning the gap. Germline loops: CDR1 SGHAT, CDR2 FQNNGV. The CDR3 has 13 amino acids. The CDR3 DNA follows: TGTGCCAGCAGGGAAAGGGTTGCCAATGAGCAGTTCTTC. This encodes CASRERVANEQFF. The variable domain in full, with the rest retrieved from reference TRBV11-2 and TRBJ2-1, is EAGVAQSPRYKIIEKRQSVAFWCNPISGHATLYWYQQILGQGPKLLIQFQNNGVVDDSQLPKDRFSAERLKGVDSTLKIQPAKLEDSAVYLCASRERVANEQFFGPGTRLTVL.

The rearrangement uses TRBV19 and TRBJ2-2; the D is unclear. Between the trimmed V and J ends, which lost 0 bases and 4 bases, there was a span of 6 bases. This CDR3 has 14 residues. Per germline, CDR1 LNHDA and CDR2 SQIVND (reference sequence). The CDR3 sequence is CASSIDDITGELFF. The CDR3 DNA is TGTGCCAGTAGTATAGACGACATCACCGGGGAGCTGTTTTTT.

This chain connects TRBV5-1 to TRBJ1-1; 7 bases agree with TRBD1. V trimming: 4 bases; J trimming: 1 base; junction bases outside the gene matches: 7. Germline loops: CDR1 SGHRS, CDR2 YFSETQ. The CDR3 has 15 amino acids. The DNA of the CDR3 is TGCGCCAGCAGCGGAACCGGGACAGCGAACACTGAAGCTTTCTTT. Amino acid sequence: CASSGTGTANTEAFF.

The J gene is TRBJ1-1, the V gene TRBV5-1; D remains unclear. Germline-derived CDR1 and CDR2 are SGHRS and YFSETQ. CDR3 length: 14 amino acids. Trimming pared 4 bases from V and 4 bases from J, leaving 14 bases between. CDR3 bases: TGCGCCAGCAGCCCGGAGGGCTCCCGCACTGAAGCTTTCTTT. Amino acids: CASSPEGSRTEAFF.

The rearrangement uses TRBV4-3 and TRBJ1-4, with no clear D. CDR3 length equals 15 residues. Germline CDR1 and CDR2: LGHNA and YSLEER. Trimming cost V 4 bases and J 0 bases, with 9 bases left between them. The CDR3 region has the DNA TGCGCCAGCAGCCCAACGGGTGCAACTAATGAAAAACTGTTTTTT. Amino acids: CASSPTGATNEKLFF.

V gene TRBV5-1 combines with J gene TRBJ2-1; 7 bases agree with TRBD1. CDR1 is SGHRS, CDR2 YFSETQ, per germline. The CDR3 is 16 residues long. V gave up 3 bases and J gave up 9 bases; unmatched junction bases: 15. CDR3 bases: TGCGCCAGCAGCTCATCTCCCGGGACAGCCGAGGCTGAGCAGTTCTTC. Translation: CASSSSPGTAEAEQFF.

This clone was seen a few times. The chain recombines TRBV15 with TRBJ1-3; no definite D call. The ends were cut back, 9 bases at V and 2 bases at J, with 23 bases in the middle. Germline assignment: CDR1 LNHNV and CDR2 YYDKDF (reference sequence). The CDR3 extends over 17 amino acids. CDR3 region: CATQRAADRRTGNTIYF. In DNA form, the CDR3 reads TGTGCCACTCAGCGGGCAGCCGATAGGAGAACTGGAAACACCATATATTTT. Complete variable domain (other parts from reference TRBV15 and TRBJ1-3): DAMVIQNPRYQVTQFGKPVTLSCSQTLNHNVMYWYQQKSSQAPKLLFHYYDKDFNNEADTPDNFQSRRPNTSFCFLDIRSPGLGDTAMYLCATQRAADRRTGNTIYFGEGSWLTVV.

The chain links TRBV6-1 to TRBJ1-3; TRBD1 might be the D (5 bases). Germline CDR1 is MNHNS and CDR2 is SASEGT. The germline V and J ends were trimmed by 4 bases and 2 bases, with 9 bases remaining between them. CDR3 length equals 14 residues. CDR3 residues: CASSAGGAGNTIYF. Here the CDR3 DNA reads TGTGCCAGCAGTGCGGGGGGGGCTGGAAACACCATATATTTT.

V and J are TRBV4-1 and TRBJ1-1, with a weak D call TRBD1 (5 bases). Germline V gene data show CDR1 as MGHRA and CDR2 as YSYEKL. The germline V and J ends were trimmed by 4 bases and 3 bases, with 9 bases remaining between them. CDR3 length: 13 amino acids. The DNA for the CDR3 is TGCGCCAGCAGCCGTCCGGGGGACACTGAAGCTTTCTTT. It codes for CASSRPGDTEAFF.

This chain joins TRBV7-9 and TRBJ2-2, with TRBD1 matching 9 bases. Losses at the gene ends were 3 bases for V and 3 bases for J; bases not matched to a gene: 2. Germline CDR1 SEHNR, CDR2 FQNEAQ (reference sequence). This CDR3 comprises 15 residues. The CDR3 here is CASSLRDRDTGELFF. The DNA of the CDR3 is TGTGCCAGCAGCTTGCGGGACAGGGACACCGGGGAGCTGTTTTTT.

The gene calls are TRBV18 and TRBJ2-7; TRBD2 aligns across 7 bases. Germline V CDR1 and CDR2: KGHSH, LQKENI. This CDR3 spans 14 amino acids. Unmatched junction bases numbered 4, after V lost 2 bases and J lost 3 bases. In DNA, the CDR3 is TGTGCCAGCTCACCAATAGGGAGGGACTACGAGCAGTACTTC. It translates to CASSPIGRDYEQYF.

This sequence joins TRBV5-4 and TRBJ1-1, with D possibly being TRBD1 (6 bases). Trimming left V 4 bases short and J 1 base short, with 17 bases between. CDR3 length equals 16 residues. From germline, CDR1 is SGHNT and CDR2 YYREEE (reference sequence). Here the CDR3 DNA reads TGTGCCAGCAGCCAACAGGGATGGGGCGAGAACACTGAAGCTTTCTTT. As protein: CASSQQGWGENTEAFF.

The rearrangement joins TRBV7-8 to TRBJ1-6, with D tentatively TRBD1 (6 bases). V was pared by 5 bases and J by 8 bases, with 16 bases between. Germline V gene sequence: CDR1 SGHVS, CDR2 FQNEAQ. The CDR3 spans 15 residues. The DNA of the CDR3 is TGTGCCAGCAGCCCAGGCAGGGGCGATGATTCACCCCTCCACTTT. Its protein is CASSPGRGDDSPLHF.

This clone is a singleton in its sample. The CDR3 spells CASSVDRTSYNEQFF. CDR3 in DNA: TGTGCCAGCAGTGTTGACAGAACCTCCTACAATGAGCAGTTCTTC. This chain links TRBV2 with TRBJ2-1; D perhaps matches TRBD1 (5 bases). CDR3 length: 15 residues. The germline gives CDR1 SNHLY, CDR2 FYNNEI. V shed 4 bases and J shed 0 bases, with 10 bases lying between them.

The CDR3 protein is CASSWTTGKGEQFF. DNA of the CDR3: TGTGCCAGCAGCTGGACGACAGGGAAGGGTGAGCAGTTCTTC. The chain uses TRBV5-4 and TRBJ2-1; 7 nucleotides match TRBD1. The CDR3 totals 14 residues. Germline CDR1 is SGHNT and CDR2 is YYREEE (reference sequence). The V gene end was trimmed by 3 bases and the J gene end by 9 bases; junction bases not matched to a gene: 9.

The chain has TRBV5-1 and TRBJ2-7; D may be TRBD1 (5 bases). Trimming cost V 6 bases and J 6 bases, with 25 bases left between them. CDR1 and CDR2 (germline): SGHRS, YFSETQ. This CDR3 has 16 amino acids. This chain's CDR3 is CASKPAGFILPGEQYF. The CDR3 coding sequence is TGCGCCAGCAAACCGGCAGGGTTCATACTTCCCGGCGAGCAGTACTTC.

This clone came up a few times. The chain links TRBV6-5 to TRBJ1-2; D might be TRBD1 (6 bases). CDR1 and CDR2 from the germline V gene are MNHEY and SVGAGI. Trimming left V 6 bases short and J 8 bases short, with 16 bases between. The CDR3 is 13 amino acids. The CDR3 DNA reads TGTGCCAGCAGCACCGGACAGATCGACGGCTACACCTTC. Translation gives CASSTGQIDGYTF.

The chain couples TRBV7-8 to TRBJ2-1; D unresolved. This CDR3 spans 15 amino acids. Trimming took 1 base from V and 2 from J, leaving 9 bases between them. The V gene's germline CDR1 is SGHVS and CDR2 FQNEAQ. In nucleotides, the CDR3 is TGTGCCAGCAGCTTAGAGGCAGATCCCTACAATGAGCAGTTCTTC. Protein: CASSLEADPYNEQFF.

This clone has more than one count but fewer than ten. The CDR3 protein is CAISSQGVGNQPQHF. The CDR3 region has the DNA TGTGCCATCAGCTCCCAGGGGGTCGGCAATCAGCCCCAGCATTTT. The chain links TRBV10-3 to TRBJ1-5, with 7 bases identical to TRBD1. Looked up from germline, CDR1 is ENHRY and CDR2 is SYGVKD. With V trimmed by 6 bases and J by 2 bases, 7 bases remained unmatched. This CDR3 is built from 15 residues.

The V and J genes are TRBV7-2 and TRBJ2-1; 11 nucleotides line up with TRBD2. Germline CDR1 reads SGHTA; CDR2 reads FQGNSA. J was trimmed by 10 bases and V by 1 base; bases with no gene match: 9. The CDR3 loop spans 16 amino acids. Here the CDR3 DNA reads TGTGCCAGCAGCTTAGACTTTAGCGGGGGGGCCGAAGAGCAGTTCTTC. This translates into CASSLDFSGGAEEQFF.